The text below deals with one TCR beta chain. Repertoires were generated with immunoSEQ multiplex PCR, while TCRdb's copy carries only in-frame clones and drops some. Seen here are about 1.5 million clones, 95% to 99% observed once, and the top ten hold around 0.45%. This specimen belongs to a study of shared clonotypes between healthy human individuals. Germline CDR1 reads MNHEY; CDR2 reads SMNVEV (reference sequence). V was clipped by 3 bases and J by 4 bases; unmatched bases: 17. This CDR3 has 18 residues. The specimen was naive CD4+ T cells sorted from blood. Described subset: CD45RA+ positively selected. This clonotype was obtained from a man aged 25 to 40 in good health. This chain joins TRBV27 and TRBJ2-5; 7 positions match TRBD2. The CDR3 region has the DNA TGTGCCAGCAGTTTGTTAGGGCTAGCGGTTAGGACGGCAGAGACCCAGTACTTC. This translates into CASSLLGLAVRTAETQYF.